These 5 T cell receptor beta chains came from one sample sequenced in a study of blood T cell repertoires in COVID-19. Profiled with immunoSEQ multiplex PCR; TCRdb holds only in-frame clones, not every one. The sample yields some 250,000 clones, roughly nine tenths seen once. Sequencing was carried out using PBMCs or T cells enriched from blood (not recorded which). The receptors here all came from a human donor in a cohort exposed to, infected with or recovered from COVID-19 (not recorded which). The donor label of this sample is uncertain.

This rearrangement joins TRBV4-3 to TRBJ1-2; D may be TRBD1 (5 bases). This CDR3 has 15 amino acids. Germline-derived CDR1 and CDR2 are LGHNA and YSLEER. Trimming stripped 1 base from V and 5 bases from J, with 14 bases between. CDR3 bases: TGCGCCAGCAGCCAAGGACAGCGCTCAATATATGGCTACACCTTC. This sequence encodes CASSQGQRSIYGYTF.

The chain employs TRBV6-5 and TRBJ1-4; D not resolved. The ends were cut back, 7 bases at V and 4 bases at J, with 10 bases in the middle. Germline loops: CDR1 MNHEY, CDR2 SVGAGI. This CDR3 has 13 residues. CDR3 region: CASTPGVNEKLFF. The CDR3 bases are TGTGCCAGCACCCCCGGGGTTAATGAAAAACTGTTTTTT.

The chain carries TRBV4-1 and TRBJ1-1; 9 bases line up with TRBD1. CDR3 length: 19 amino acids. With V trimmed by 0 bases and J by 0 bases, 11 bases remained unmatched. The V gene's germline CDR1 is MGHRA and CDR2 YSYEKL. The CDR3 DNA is TGCGCCAGCAGCCAAGATTTAAGGGACAGGGTAACTATGAACACTGAAGCTTTCTTT. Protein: CASSQDLRDRVTMNTEAFF.

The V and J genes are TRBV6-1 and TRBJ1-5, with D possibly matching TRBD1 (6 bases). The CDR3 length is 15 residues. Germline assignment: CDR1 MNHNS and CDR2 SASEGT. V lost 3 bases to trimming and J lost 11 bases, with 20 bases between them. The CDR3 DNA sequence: TGTGCCAGCAGTGACCGGGACATCTTCGATGAGTCCCAGCATTTT. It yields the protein CASSDRDIFDESQHF.

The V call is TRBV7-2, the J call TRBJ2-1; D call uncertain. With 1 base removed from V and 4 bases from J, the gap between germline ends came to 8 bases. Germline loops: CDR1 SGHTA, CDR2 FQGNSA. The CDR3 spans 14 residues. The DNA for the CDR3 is TGTGCCAGCAGCTTAGTTCAGGATTACAATGAGCAGTTCTTC. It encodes CASSLVQDYNEQFF.